This record concerns one T cell receptor beta chain sequence. Its antigen remains unidentified. These data come from a study of CD8+CD57+ T cells in acquired aplastic anemia. Study results and caveats: Both patients and controls carried the same twenty-nine CD8+ CDR3 sequences.

The CDR3 covers 15 residues. Trimming left V 5 bases short and J 5 bases short, with 15 bases between. Germline loops: CDR1 ENHRY, CDR2 SYGVKD. The patients chosen for sequencing had shown expansion of CD8+CD57+ cells (detected by flow cytometry). Profiling that covered TCR beta VDJ and CDR3 relied on genomic DNA as its template. One entry per CDR3 protein results from TCRdb running MiXCR on the reads. The profile shows roughly 80,000 distinct CDR3 sequences, approximately 70% of them singletons. The chain carries TRBV10-3 and TRBJ2-2, with D perhaps being TRBD1 or TRBD2 (5 bases each). The specimen was sorted CD4+, CD8+, or CD8+CD57+ T cells (not recorded which) from PBMCs. This receptor was taken from a human donor with aplastic anemia. In DNA, the CDR3 is TGTGCCATCAGTCGGACAACAGCGGAAACCGGGGAGCTGTTTTTT. Amino acids: CAISRTTAETGELFF.